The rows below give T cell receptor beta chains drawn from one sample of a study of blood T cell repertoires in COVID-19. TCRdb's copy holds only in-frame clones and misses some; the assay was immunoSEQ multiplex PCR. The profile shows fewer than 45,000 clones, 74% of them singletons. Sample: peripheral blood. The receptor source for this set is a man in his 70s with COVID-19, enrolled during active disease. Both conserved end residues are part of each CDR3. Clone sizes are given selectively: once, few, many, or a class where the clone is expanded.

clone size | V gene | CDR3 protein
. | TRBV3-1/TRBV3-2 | CASSIQGGYEQYF
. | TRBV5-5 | CASSERGILGDQPQHF
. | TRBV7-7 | CASSLDGPAEQFF
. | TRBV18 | CASSPGTGVTEAFF
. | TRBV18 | CASSPTNGGEQFF
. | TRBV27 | CASRPYAPGYGYTF
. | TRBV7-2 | CASSLSTTGELFF
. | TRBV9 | CASSARSQGEQYF
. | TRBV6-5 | CASTWTGAQPQHF
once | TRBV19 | CASSIRGRDGYTF
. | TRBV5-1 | CASSLGGQRQLNTEAFF
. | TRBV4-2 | CASSQGWGGKNTEAFF
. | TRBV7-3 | CASSQGLGGGYTF
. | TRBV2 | CASRLQELHGYTF
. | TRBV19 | CASRSGTHEQYF
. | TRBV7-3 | CASSSRLAGLTGELFF